These 32 T cell receptor beta chains were all obtained from the same sample, sequenced in a study of T cells in Graves' hyperthyroidism and ophthalmopathy. Template material for amplifying TCR beta CDR3 regions consisted of RNA transcripts. HTBI primers were used for first-round RT-PCR of the TCR CDR3. Each CDR3 protein is one row after TCRdb ran MiXCR on the multiplex PCR reads. The table shows almost 600,000 distinct CDR3 sequences, with 35% to 55% occurring only once. Material for sequencing was peripheral blood or thyroid tissue (not recorded which). The receptors were gathered from a woman aged 18-29 years with Graves' hyperthyroidism.

There are many counts of this clonotype. The rearrangement uses TRBV11-3 and TRBJ1-2; 7 bases line up with TRBD1. V lost 5 bases and J lost 3; bases outside the gene matches: 6. The CDR3 spans 14 residues. The germline V gene has CDR1 SGHNT and CDR2 YENEEA. CDR3 bases: TGTGCCAGCAGCGCGGGGACAGCGGACTATGGCTACACCTTC. Protein product: CASSAGTADYGYTF.

This clonotype was detected ten times or more. The chain uses TRBV11-1 and TRBJ1-1; D is ambiguous. Trimming shortened V by 1 base and J by 3 bases, and 6 bases separated the two germline ends. The CDR3 loop spans 13 amino acids. In germline, CDR1 is SGHAT, CDR2 FQDESV (reference sequence). This chain's CDR3 is CASSLVTDTEAFF. The CDR3, as DNA: TGTGCCAGCAGCTTAGTAACTGACACTGAAGCTTTCTTT.

As regards this clonotype: A junction end diverges from the germline sequence, so it may reflect a read error. The J gene is TRBJ1-2, the V gene TRBV7-3, with D possibly matching TRBD1 (5 bases). This CDR3 comprises 12 residues. In germline, CDR1 is SGHTA, CDR2 FQGTGA. CDR3 in amino acids: CANSGGLYGYTF. The CDR3, as DNA: TGTGCCAACAGCGGGGGACTCTATGGCTACACCTTC.

There are many counts of this clonotype. This rearrangement joins TRBV19 to TRBJ1-2; TRBD1 agrees at 7 bases. This CDR3 is 13 amino acids long. Germline CDR1 is LNHDA and CDR2 is SQIVND (reference sequence). V was pared by 7 bases and J by 6 bases, with 8 bases of the junction left unmatched. The CDR3 DNA reads as TGTGCCAGTAACCCAGGGGGAATGAATGGCTACACCTTC. Translated, it gives CASNPGGMNGYTF.

This chain links TRBV2 with TRBJ2-1; TRBD2 might be the D (6 bases). Germline V gene sequence: CDR1 SNHLY, CDR2 FYNNEI. The CDR3 is 14 residues long. V shed 9 bases and J shed 3 bases, with 15 bases lying between them. The CDR3 loop is CARDISGFYNEQFF. Written as DNA, the CDR3 is TGTGCCAGAGACATTAGCGGATTCTACAATGAGCAGTTCTTC.

This clonotype was counted ten times or more. The chain has TRBV29-1 and TRBJ1-5; 10 positions match TRBD1. This CDR3 comprises 13 residues. Per germline, CDR1 SQVTM and CDR2 ANQGSEA. J lost 5 bases, V lost 6 bases, and 4 bases had no gene match. The DNA of the CDR3 is TGCAGCGTCGGGACAGGGGTCGATCAGCCCCAGCATTTT. Amino acids: CSVGTGVDQPQHF.

This clonotype was recorded at least ten times. This chain joins TRBV3-1 and TRBJ2-7, with D uncertain. The CDR3 has 14 amino acids. Per the germline V gene, CDR1 is LGHDT and CDR2 is YNNKEL (reference sequence). V dropped 0 bases and J dropped 0 bases, with 6 bases sitting between them. The DNA of the CDR3 is TGTGCCAGCAGCCAAGATACCTTCTCCTACGAGCAGTACTTC. Protein sequence: CASSQDTFSYEQYF.

The CDR3, as DNA: TGTGCCAGCAGGGGGATAGCGGGACTCGGGTCCTACGAGCAGTACGTC. This gives the protein CASRGIAGLGSYEQYV. V and J are TRBV24-1 and TRBJ2-7, with D possibly matching TRBD2 (8 bases). The CDR3 is 16 amino acids. Trimming left V 11 bases short and J 1 base short, with 23 bases between. CDR1 is KGHDR, CDR2 SFDVKD, per germline.

The chain employs TRBV7-9 and TRBJ1-2; 8 positions agree with TRBD1. CDR1 and CDR2 from the germline V gene are SEHNR and FQNEAQ (reference sequence). This CDR3 has 13 amino acids. With V trimmed by 6 bases and J by 5 bases, 5 bases remained unmatched. The CDR3 sequence: CASRTGVGYGYTF. The CDR3, as DNA: TGTGCCAGCAGGACAGGGGTCGGTTATGGCTACACCTTC.

This clonotype was picked up many times. The rearrangement uses TRBV12-3 or TRBV12-4 and TRBJ2-2, with 9 bases fitting TRBD1. This CDR3 has 14 residues. The V segment lost 6 bases and the J segment 5 bases; nucleotides outside the gene matches: 4. The CDR3 reads CASSRGQGTGELFF. The CDR3 DNA reads as TGTGCCAGCAGCCGGGGACAGGGTACCGGGGAGCTGTTTTTT.

The CDR3 region has the DNA TGTGCCAGCAGCCAAGAGCTAAGGGTTTCCCACGAGCAGTACTTC. It specifies CASSQELRVSHEQYF. The chain uses TRBV2 and TRBJ2-7, with D uncertain. Trimming stripped 6 bases from V and 5 bases from J, with 20 bases between. Germline values: CDR1 SNHLY, CDR2 FYNNEI. The CDR3 consists of 15 residues.

The chain has TRBV7-3 and TRBJ2-2; D unclear. The CDR3 runs 16 residues. Germline V gives CDR1 SGHTA, CDR2 FQGTGA. V gave up 1 base and J gave up 1 base, with 10 bases separating them. CDR3: CASSLKQAQNTGELFF. The CDR3 DNA reads TGTGCCAGCAGCTTAAAGCAGGCACAGAACACCGGGGAGCTGTTTTTT.

This clonotype came up once. One end of the junction varies from germline; a read error may be responsible. The chain combines TRBV5-7 with TRBJ1-6; weak D call: TRBD1 (5 bases). TRBV5-7 is classed as an ORF, of uncertain function. This CDR3 has 15 residues. The CDR3 region has the DNA TGCGCCAGCAGCTTGGGGCCCCTCGGGGATTCACCCCTCCACTTT. It codes for CASSLGPLGDSPLHF.

This clonotype was found once. A read error is possible here, since a much larger clone lies one base away. The chain employs TRBV4-3 and TRBJ1-1, with D possibly being TRBD1 (5 bases). The V and J ends lost 0 bases and 6 bases respectively, with 11 bases between them. From germline, CDR1 is LGHNA and CDR2 YSLEER. The CDR3 is 14 residues long. CDR3 sequence reads: CASSQEWRGPEAFF. As DNA, the CDR3 is TGCGCCAGCAGCCAAGAGTGGAGGGGCCCTGAAGCTTTCTTT.

The sample holds one count of this clonotype. The V call is TRBV29-1, the J call TRBJ1-1; D gene uncertain. V was cut by 4 bases and J by 1 base, with 10 bases left in between. This CDR3 spans 13 amino acids. Germline-derived CDR1 and CDR2 are SQVTM and ANQGSEA. The CDR3 DNA reads as TGCAGCGTTGTGAGGGATTGGAACACTGAAGCTTTCTTT. This translates into CSVVRDWNTEAFF. Based on the CDR3 plus reference TRBV29-1 and TRBJ1-1, the full variable domain is SAVISQKPSRDICQRGTSLTIQCQVDSQVTMMFWYRQQPGQSLTLIATANQGSEATYESGFVIDKFPISRPNLTFSTLTVSNMSPEDSSIYLCSVVRDWNTEAFFGQGTRLTVV.

This clonotype was seen at least ten times. This chain connects TRBV29-1 to TRBJ2-6; 7 bases align to TRBD1. The CDR3 covers 14 residues. Germline V lookup: CDR1 SQVTM, CDR2 ANQGSEA. The J segment lost 2 bases and the V segment lost 6 bases, leaving 4 bases of the junction unmatched. The CDR3 bases are TGCAGCGTCCACCAGGGGGCTGGGGCCAACGTCCTGACTTTC. Its protein product is CSVHQGAGANVLTF.

In the case of this clonotype: The CDR3 does not close with the conserved phenylalanine or tryptophan, likely indicating a read error. V and J are TRBV7-9 and TRBJ1-6; tentatively, D is TRBD1 (5 bases). CDR3 length: 17 amino acids. With 5 bases removed from V and 5 bases from J, the gap between germline ends came to 19 bases. Germline V lookup: CDR1 SEHNR, CDR2 FQNEAQ (reference sequence). The DNA for the CDR3 is TGTGCCAGCAGCCAAGATTACAGCAGGGTGGATAATTCACCCCTCCACCTT. This translates into CASSQDYSRVDNSPLHL.

V usage is TRBV29-1 and J usage is TRBJ1-2; perhaps TRBD1 as D (5 bases). Trimming stripped 8 bases from V and 8 bases from J, with 18 bases between. The CDR3 extends over 12 amino acids. Germline CDR1 SQVTM, CDR2 ANQGSEA. The CDR3 region is CSPGTGVGGYTF. The CDR3 nucleotides read TGCAGCCCCGGGACGGGGGTCGGGGGCTACACCTTC. Full variable domain (missing parts from reference TRBV29-1 and TRBJ1-2): SAVISQKPSRDICQRGTSLTIQCQVDSQVTMMFWYRQQPGQSLTLIATANQGSEATYESGFVIDKFPISRPNLTFSTLTVSNMSPEDSSIYLCSPGTGVGGYTFGSGTRLTVV.

This clonotype has at least ten counts. This chain connects TRBV6-1 to TRBJ1-1; 9 nucleotides align to TRBD1. Trimming at V came to 5 bases and at J to 3 bases, leaving 7 bases not matched to a gene. Germline V gene data show CDR1 as MNHNS and CDR2 as SASEGT. The CDR3 consists of 15 residues. The CDR3 protein is CASSLQGATDTEAFF. The CDR3 bases are TGTGCCAGCAGTTTACAGGGGGCGACCGACACTGAAGCTTTCTTT.

The CDR3 DNA reads as TGTGCCAGCAGCTTAGGGGCAGGGGGCTCCGAGCAGTACTTC. It translates to CASSLGAGGSEQYF. This rearrangement joins TRBV7-3 to TRBJ2-7, with TRBD1 identical over 8 bases. With V trimmed by 2 bases and J by 6 bases, 6 bases remained unmatched. The CDR3 contains 14 residues. Germline lookup yields CDR1 SGHTA and CDR2 FQGTGA.

J is TRBJ1-5 and V is TRBV12-3 or TRBV12-4, with a tentative D call TRBD1 (5 bases). The CDR3 consists of 12 residues. Trimming removed 8 bases at V and 9 bases at J, with 14 bases between. The CDR3 sequence is CASSGLARPQHF. For the CDR3, the DNA is TGTGCCAGCTCGGGACTAGCAAGGCCCCAGCATTTT.

This clonotype was seen ten or more times. This sequence joins TRBV6-1 and TRBJ2-6; D is possibly TRBD1 (6 bases). The CDR3 loop spans 17 amino acids. V lost 3 bases and J 0 bases, leaving 12 bases between the germline ends. Per the germline V gene, CDR1 is MNHNS and CDR2 is SASEGT. CDR3 DNA: TGTGCCAGCAGTGACAGGGGACGGGTCTCTGGGGCCAACGTCCTGACTTTC. It specifies CASSDRGRVSGANVLTF.

There are many counts of this clonotype. This chain uses TRBV19 with TRBJ1-1; no firm D call. CDR3 length: 12 amino acids. Trimming left V 6 bases short and J 7 bases short, with 12 bases between. Germline lookup yields CDR1 LNHDA and CDR2 SQIVND (reference sequence). The CDR3 loop is CASSPARVEAFF. In nucleotides, the CDR3 is TGTGCCAGTAGCCCCGCCCGGGTTGAAGCTTTCTTT. Using reference TRBV19 and TRBJ1-1 for the parts outside the CDR3, the full variable domain is DGGITQSPKYLFRKEGQNVTLSCEQNLNHDAMYWYRQDPGQGLRLIYYSQIVNDFQKGDIAEGYSVSREKKESFPLTVTSAQKNPTAFYLCASSPARVEAFFGQGTRLTVV.

The V call is TRBV6-1, the J call TRBJ2-3; D remains unclear. V lost 0 bases and J lost 11, with 0 bases in between. Germline lookup yields CDR1 MNHNS and CDR2 SASEGT. CDR3 length equals 9 residues. Written as DNA, the CDR3 is TGTGCCAGCAGTGAAGCGCAGTATTTT. Translation: CASSEAQYF.

This clonotype has ten or more counts. Given a much more abundant clone one base away, this may be a read error. The rearrangement joins TRBV20-1 to TRBJ2-7, with 7 bases lining up with TRBD2. The germline CDR1 and CDR2 sequences are DFQATT and SNEGSKA (reference sequence). The CDR3 is 12 amino acids. J gave up 3 bases and V 2 bases, and 1 base lay outside the gene matches. The CDR3 loop reads CSARLADYEQYF. CDR3 coding DNA: TGCAGTGCTAGACTAGCGGACTACGAGCAGTACTTC.

This clonotype was recorded a few times. The genes are TRBV10-3 and TRBJ2-3; D is possibly TRBD1 or TRBD2 (5 bases each). Germline V gene data show CDR1 as ENHRY and CDR2 as SYGVKD. This CDR3 contains 12 residues. The V end lost 6 bases, the J end lost 1 base, and 5 bases lay between the germline ends. Written as DNA, the CDR3 is TGTGCCATCAGGGGGGGCACAGATACGCAGTATTTT. It is translated as CAIRGGTDTQYF.

The V and J genes are TRBV20-1 and TRBJ1-2; 7 bases fit TRBD1. Germline CDR1 reads DFQATT; CDR2 reads SNEGSKA (reference sequence). This CDR3 has 12 amino acids. V gave up 5 bases and J gave up 4 bases; unmatched junction bases: 4. CDR3 nucleotide sequence: TGCAGTGCTCCGGGACAGCTCTATGGCTACACCTTC. It translates to CSAPGQLYGYTF.

This chain uses TRBV24-1 with TRBJ1-1, with TRBD1 identical over 7 bases. The germline V gene encodes CDR1 KGHDR and CDR2 SFDVKD. The length of the CDR3 is 15 residues. V was pared by 4 bases and J by 4 bases, with 8 bases of the junction left unmatched. The CDR3 spells CATSEGEGGPTEAFF. In DNA form, the CDR3 reads TGTGCCACCAGTGAAGGTGAAGGGGGCCCCACTGAAGCTTTCTTT.

This chain connects TRBV5-1 to TRBJ2-7; D gene ambiguous. From germline, CDR1 is SGHRS and CDR2 YFSETQ. The V end lost 4 bases, the J end lost 7 bases, and 15 bases lay between the germline ends. The CDR3 has 13 amino acids. In DNA, the CDR3 is TGCGCCAGCAGCGGCACTTTGTCCAATGAGCAGTACTTC. It yields the protein CASSGTLSNEQYF.

The rearrangement links TRBV9 to TRBJ2-5, with TRBD2 as a possible D gene (5 bases). The V gene lost 4 bases and the J gene lost 1 base, with 11 bases spanning the gap. Looked up from germline, CDR1 is SGDLS and CDR2 is YYNGEE. This CDR3 has 14 amino acids. The CDR3 sequence: CASSQTTPQETQYF. CDR3 in DNA: TGTGCCAGCAGCCAGACTACACCCCAAGAGACCCAGTACTTC.

A single count supports this clonotype. The chain employs TRBV20-1 and TRBJ1-2, with D possibly TRBD1 on 5 matching bases. CDR3 length: 15 residues. Germline V gene data show CDR1 as DFQATT and CDR2 as SNEGSKA (reference sequence). This chain's CDR3 is CSSPLRDGRNYGYTF. CDR3 DNA: TGCAGCTCACCACTCCGGGACGGGAGAAACTATGGCTACACCTTC.

The chain joins TRBV7-3 to TRBJ2-1; a weak D match, TRBD1 (5 bases). Trimming removed 1 base at V and 8 bases at J, with 9 bases between. Germline CDR1 is SGHTA and CDR2 is FQGTGA. The CDR3 is 13 residues long. The CDR3 nucleotides are TGTGCCAGCAGCTTAATGAACAGGTATGAGCAGTTCTTC. This gives the protein CASSLMNRYEQFF.